This section outlines one T cell receptor beta chain sequence together with its context. Germline lookup yields CDR1 SQVTM and CDR2 ANQGSEA. There are 12 residues in the CDR3. Losses at the gene ends were 4 bases for V and 7 bases for J; bases not matched to a gene: 6. This sample was included in a study of CD8 T cells in Susac syndrome. RNA was extracted with the RNeasy kit, and a quantity of about 0.45 to 1 ug was reverse transcribed using random hexamers. TCRdb analysed the immunoSEQ multiplex PCR reads with MiXCR anew, one entry per CDR3 protein. The sample shows just over 150,000 distinct CDR3 sequences, roughly 95% of them seen only once.

The chain carries TRBV29-1 and TRBJ1-2, with 7 bases lining up with TRBD1. The TCR sequence derives from a human donor with Susac syndrome. Sequencing was carried out using CD4+ T cells from PBMCs. CDR3 coding DNA: TGCAGCGTTGTGGGACAGACGGGTGGCTACACCTTC. Its protein product is CSVVGQTGGYTF. The full variable domain, completed using reference TRBV29-1 and TRBJ1-2, is SAVISQKPSRDICQRGTSLTIQCQVDSQVTMMFWYRQQPGQSLTLIATANQGSEATYESGFVIDKFPISRPNLTFSTLTVSNMSPEDSSIYLCSVVGQTGGYTFGSGTRLTVV.